This entry concerns a single T cell receptor beta chain. Its antigen is not identified. The record originates from a study of T cells in localized non-small cell lung cancer. Regarding the study as a whole: Uninvolved nearby lung showed the greatest T cell clonality, exceeding that found in tumor. Longer overall survival was associated with a higher density of T cells in the blood.

Germline CDR1 is SGHRS and CDR2 is YFSETQ. The trim removed 5 bases at V and 2 bases at J, leaving 3 bases unmatched. CDR3 length: 14 amino acids. Some clones are missing from TCRdb's copy, which holds only in-frame ones; the method was immunoSEQ multiplex PCR. Of tens of thousands of clones in the sample, about four fifths were seen once. The sequence derives from a man aged 40 to 69 with stage I lung adenocarcinoma. Source: peripheral blood, taken before any cancer treatment. The chain combines TRBV5-1 with TRBJ2-1; 8 nucleotides align to TRBD1. CDR3 coding DNA: TGCGCCAGCAGTACAGGGGGTACCTACAATGAGCAGTTCTTC. Encoded protein: CASSTGGTYNEQFF. The complete variable domain, with remaining parts taken from reference TRBV5-1 and TRBJ2-1, reads KAGVTQTPRYLIKTRGQQVTLSCSPISGHRSVSWYQQTPGQGLQFLFEYFSETQRNKGNFPGRFSGRQFSNSRSEMNVSTLELGDSALYLCASSTGGTYNEQFFGPGTRLTVL.